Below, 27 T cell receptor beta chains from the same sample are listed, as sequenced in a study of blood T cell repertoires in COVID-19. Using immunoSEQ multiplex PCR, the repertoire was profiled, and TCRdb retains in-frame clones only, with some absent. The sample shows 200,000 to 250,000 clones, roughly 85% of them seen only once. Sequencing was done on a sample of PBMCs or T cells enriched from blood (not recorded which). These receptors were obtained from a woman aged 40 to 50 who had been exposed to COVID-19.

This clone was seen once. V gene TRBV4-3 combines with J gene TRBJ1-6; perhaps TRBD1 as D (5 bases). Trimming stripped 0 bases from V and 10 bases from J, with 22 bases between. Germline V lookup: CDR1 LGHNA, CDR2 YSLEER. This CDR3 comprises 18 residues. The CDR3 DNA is TGCGCCAGCAGCCAAGATAGTTTCCGCCAGGGTTTAGTGTCACCCCTCCACTTT. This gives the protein CASSQDSFRQGLVSPLHF.

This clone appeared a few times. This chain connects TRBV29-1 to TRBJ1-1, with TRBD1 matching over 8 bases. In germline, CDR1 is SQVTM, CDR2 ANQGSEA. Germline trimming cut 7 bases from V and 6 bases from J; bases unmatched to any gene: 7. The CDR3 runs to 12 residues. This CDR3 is CSGTTGEAEAFF. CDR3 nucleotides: TGCAGCGGGACGACAGGGGAGGCTGAAGCTTTCTTT.

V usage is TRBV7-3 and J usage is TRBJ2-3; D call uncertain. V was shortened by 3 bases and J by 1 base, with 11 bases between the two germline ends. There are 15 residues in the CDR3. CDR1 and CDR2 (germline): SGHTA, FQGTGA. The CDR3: CASSFPEAGTDTQYF. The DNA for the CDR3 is TGTGCCAGCAGCTTTCCCGAGGCGGGCACAGATACGCAGTATTTT.

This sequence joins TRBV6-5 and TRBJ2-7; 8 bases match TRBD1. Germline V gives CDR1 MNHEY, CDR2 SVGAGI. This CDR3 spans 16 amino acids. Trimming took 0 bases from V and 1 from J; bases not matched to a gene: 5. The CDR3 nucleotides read TGTGCCAGCAGTTACTCGTCCGGACAGGGTTCCTACGAGCAGTACTTC. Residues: CASSYSSGQGSYEQYF.

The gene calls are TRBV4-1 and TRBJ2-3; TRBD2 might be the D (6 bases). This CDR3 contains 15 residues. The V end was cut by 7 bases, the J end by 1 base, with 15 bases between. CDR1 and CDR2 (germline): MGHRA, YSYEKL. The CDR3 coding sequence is TGCGCCAGCACCCCCGGAACTAGCCGCACAGATACGCAGTATTTT. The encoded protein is CASTPGTSRTDTQYF.

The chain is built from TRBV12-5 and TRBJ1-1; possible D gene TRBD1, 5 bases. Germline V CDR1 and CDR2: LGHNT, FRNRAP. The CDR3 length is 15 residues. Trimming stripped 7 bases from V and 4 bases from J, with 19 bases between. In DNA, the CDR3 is TGTGCTAGTGCCACGGGGGGGAGTTTAGGCACTGAAGCTTTCTTT. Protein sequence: CASATGGSLGTEAFF.

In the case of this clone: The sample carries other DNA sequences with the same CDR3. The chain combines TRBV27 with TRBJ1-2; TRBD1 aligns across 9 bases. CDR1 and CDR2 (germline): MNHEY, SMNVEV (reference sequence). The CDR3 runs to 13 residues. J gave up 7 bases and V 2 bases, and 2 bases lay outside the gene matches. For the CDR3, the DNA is TGTGCCAGCAGTTTAAGGACAGGGGTTGGCTACACCTTC. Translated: CASSLRTGVGYTF.

Here the CDR3 reads CASRLTFRVGETQYF. The CDR3 DNA sequence: TGCGCCAGCCGATTAACCTTCCGGGTCGGGGAGACCCAGTACTTC. V and J are TRBV5-1 and TRBJ2-5; unclear D gene. The V and J ends lost 7 bases and 5 bases respectively, with 21 bases between them. CDR3 length equals 15 residues. Per germline, CDR1 SGHRS and CDR2 YFSETQ.

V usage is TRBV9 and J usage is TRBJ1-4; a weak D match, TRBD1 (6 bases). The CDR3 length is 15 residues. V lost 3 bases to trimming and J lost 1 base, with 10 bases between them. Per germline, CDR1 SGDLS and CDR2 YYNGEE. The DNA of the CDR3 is TGTGCCAGCAGCGGACGACAGGAAACTAATGAAAAACTGTTTTTT. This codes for CASSGRQETNEKLFF.

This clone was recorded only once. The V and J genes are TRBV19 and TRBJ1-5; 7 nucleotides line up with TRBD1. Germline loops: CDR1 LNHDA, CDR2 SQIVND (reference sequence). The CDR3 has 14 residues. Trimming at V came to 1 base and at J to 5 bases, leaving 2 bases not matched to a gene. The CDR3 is CASSIGDRHQPQHF. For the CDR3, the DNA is TGTGCCAGTAGTATAGGGGACAGACATCAGCCCCAGCATTTT. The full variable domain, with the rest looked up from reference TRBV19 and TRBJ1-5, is DGGITQSPKYLFRKEGQNVTLSCEQNLNHDAMYWYRQDPGQGLRLIYYSQIVNDFQKGDIAEGYSVSREKKESFPLTVTSAQKNPTAFYLCASSIGDRHQPQHFGDGTRLSIL.

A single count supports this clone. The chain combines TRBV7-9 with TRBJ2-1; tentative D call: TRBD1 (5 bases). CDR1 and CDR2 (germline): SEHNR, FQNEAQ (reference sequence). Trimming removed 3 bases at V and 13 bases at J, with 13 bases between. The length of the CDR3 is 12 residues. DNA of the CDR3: TGTGCCAGCAGCTTCGTCTTAAGGGGTCAGTTCTTC. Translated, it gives CASSFVLRGQFF.

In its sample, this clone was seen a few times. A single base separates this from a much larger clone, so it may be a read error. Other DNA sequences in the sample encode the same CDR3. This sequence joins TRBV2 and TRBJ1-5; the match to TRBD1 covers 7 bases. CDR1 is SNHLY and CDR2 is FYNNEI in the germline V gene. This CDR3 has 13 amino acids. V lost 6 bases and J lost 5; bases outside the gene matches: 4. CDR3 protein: CASSFTGDQPQHF. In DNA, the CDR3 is TGTGCCAGCAGCTTTACAGGGGATCAGCCCCAGCATTTT.

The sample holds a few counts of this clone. The CDR3 is CASSPLAVNTEAFF. The DNA of the CDR3 is TGTGCCAGCTCACCCCTCGCGGTGAACACTGAAGCTTTCTTT. The genes are TRBV18 and TRBJ1-1; D not resolved. V was trimmed by 3 bases and J by 0 bases, leaving 8 bases between them. Germline CDR1 and CDR2: KGHSH and LQKENI. The CDR3 length is 14 residues. Based on the CDR3 plus reference TRBV18 and TRBJ1-1, the full variable domain is NAGVMQNPRHLVRRRGQEARLRCSPMKGHSHVYWYRQLPEEGLKFMVYLQKENIIDESGMPKERFSAEFPKEGPSILRIQQVVRGDSAAYFCASSPLAVNTEAFFGQGTRLTVV.

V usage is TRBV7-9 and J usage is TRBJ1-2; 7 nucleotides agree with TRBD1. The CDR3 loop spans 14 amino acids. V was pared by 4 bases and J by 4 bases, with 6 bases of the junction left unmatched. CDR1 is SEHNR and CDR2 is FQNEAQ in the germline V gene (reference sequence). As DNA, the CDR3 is TGTGCCAGCAGCTCCGACAGGGCGGGCTATGGCTACACCTTC. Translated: CASSSDRAGYGYTF.

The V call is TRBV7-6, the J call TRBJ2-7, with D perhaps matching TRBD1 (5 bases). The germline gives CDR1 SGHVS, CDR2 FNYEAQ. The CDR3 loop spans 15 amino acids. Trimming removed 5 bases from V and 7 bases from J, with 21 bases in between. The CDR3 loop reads CASSLRAHGELEQYF. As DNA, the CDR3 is TGTGCCAGCAGCCTCAGGGCCCACGGAGAACTGGAGCAGTACTTC.

In nucleotides, the CDR3 is TGTGCCAGTAGTAGGGGACAGGGGTACGAGCAGTACTTC. Protein sequence: CASSRGQGYEQYF. The rearrangement links TRBV19 to TRBJ2-7; 10 nucleotides line up with TRBD1. Germline lookup yields CDR1 LNHDA and CDR2 SQIVND (reference sequence). V lost 4 bases and J lost 4; bases outside the gene matches: 1. The CDR3 totals 13 residues.

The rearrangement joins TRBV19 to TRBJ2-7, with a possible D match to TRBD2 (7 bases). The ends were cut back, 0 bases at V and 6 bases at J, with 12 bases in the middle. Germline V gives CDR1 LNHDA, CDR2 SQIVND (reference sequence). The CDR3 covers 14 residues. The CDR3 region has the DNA TGTGCCAGTAGTATAGAAGGGGGGGTCGGCGAGCAGTACTTC. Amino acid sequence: CASSIEGGVGEQYF.

The CDR3 nucleotides are TGCAGCGTTGAACCGGTTTTGAACACTGAAGCTTTCTTT. Its protein product is CSVEPVLNTEAFF. The genes are TRBV29-1 and TRBJ1-1; no definite D call. The CDR3 contains 13 residues. V was clipped by 2 bases and J by 0 bases, with 7 bases between them. Germline CDR1 and CDR2: SQVTM and ANQGSEA.

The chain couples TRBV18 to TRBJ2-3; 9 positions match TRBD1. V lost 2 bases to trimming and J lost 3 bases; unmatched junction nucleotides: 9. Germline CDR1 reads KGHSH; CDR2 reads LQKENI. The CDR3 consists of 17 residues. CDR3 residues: CASSPTGTGLGTDTQYF. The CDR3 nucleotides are TGTGCCAGCTCACCAACCGGGACAGGGTTGGGGACAGATACGCAGTATTTT.

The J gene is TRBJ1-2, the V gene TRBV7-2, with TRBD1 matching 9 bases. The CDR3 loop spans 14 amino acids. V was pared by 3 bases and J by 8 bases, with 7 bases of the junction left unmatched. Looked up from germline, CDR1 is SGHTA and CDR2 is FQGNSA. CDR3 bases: TGTGCCAGCAGCTTGGGAGACAGGGGGGGAGGCTACACCTTC. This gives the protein CASSLGDRGGGYTF.

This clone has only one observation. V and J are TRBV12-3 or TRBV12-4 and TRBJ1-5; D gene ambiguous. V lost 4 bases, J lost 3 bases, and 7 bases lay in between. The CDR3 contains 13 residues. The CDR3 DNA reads TGTGCCAGCAGTTACAGAAACAATCAGCCCCAGCATTTT. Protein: CASSYRNNQPQHF.

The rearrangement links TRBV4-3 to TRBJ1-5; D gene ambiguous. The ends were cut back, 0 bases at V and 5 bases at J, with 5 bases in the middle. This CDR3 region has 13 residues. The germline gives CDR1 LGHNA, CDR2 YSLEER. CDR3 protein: CASSQERHQPQHF. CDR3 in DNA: TGCGCCAGCAGCCAAGAGAGGCATCAGCCCCAGCATTTT.

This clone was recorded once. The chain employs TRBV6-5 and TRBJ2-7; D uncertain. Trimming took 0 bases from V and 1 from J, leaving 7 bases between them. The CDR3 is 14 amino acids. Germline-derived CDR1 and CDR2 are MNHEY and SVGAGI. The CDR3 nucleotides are TGTGCCAGCAGTTACTCGACTTTGTCCTACGAGCAGTACTTC. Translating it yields CASSYSTLSYEQYF.

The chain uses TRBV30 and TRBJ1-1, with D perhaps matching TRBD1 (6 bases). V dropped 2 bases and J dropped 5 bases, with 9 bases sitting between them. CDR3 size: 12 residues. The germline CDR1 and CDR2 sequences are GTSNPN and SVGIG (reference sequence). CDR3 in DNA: TGTGCCTGGAGTTTAGGGGGAACTGAAGCTTTCTTT. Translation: CAWSLGGTEAFF.

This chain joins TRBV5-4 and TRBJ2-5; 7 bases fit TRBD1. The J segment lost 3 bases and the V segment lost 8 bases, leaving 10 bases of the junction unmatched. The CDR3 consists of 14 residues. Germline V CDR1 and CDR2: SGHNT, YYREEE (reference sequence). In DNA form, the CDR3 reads TGTGCCAGTAGGGGGCCAGGGGTAAAAGAGACCCAGTACTTC. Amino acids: CASRGPGVKETQYF.

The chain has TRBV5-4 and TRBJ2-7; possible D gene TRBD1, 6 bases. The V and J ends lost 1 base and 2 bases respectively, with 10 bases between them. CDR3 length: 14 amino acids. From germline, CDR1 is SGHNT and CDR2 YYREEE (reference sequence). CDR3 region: CASSLRDNTYEQYF. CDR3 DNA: TGTGCCAGCAGCTTGAGGGACAATACCTACGAGCAGTACTTC. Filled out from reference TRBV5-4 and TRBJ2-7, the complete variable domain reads ETGVTQSPTHLIKTRGQQVTLRCSSQSGHNTVSWYQQALGQGPQFIFQYYREEENGRGNFPPRFSGLQFPNYSSELNVNALELDDSALYLCASSLRDNTYEQYFGPGTRLTVT.

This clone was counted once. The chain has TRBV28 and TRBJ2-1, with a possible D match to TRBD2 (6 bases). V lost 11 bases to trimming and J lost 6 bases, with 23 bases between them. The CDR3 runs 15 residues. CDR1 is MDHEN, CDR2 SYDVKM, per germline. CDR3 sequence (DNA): TGTGCCCTCCTACCGGGGGTGGGCCGGGCCAATGAGCAGTTCTTC. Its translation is CALLPGVGRANEQFF.